Sequencing of this T cell receptor beta chain was carried out in a study of blood T cells in healthy people across ages. The germline V gene encodes CDR1 MNHEY and CDR2 SVGAGI. V shed 0 bases and J shed 2 bases, with 11 bases lying between them. The CDR3 length is 16 residues. This clonotype was counted at least ten times. A second roughly 6 to 12 cycle PCR used barcoded and J-beta primers. Via MiXCR, TCRdb re-called the 5' RACE reads, giving one row per CDR3 protein. The table lists approximately 1.5 million distinct CDR3 sequences, 34% of them singletons, with 11% in the top ten. This TCR was sampled from a woman aged 25-40 years in good health. The sample comprised blood. The chain has TRBV6-5 and TRBJ2-1; tentatively, D is TRBD1 (5 bases). CDR3 nucleotide sequence: TGTGCCAGCAGTTACTCGGACAAGGCCCCCTACAATGAGCAGTTCTTC. It is translated as CASSYSDKAPYNEQFF.